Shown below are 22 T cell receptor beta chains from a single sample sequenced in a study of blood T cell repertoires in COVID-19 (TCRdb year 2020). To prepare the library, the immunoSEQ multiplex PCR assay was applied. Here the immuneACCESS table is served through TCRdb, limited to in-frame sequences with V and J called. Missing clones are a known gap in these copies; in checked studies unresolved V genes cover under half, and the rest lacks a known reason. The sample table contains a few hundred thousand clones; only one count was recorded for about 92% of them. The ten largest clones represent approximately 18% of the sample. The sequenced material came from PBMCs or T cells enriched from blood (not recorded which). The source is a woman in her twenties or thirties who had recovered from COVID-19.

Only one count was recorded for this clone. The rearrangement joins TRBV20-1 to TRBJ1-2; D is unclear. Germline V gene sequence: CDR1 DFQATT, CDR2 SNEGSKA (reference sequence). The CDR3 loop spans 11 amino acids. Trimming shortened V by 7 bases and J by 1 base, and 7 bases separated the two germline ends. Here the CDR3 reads CSGGDNYGYTF. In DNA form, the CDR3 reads TGCAGTGGAGGAGATAACTATGGCTACACCTTC.

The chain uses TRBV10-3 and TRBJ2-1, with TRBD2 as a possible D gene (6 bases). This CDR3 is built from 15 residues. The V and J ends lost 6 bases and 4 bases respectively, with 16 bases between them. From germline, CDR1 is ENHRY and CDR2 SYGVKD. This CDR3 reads CAIRAGSGKYNEQFF. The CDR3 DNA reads TGTGCCATCAGGGCGGGTAGCGGAAAATACAATGAGCAGTTCTTC.

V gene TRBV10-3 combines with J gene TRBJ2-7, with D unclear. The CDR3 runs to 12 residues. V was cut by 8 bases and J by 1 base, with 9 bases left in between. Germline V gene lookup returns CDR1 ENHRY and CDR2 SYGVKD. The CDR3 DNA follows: TGTGCCATCTCGCCGGTTTCCTACGAGCAGTACTTC. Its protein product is CAISPVSYEQYF.

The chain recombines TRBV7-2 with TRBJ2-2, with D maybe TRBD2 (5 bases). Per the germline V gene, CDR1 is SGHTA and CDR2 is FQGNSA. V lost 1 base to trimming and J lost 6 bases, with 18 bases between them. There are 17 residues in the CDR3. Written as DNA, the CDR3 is TGTGCCAGCAGCTTAGTGGGCCTAGGAGGTGTGGCCGGGGAGCTGTTTTTT. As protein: CASSLVGLGGVAGELFF.

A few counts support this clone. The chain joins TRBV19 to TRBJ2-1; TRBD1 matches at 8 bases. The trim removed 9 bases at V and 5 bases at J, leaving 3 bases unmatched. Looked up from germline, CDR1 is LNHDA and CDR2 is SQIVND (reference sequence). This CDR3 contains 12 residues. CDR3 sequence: CASRTGHNEQFF. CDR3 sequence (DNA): TGTGCCAGCAGGACAGGGCACAATGAGCAGTTCTTC.

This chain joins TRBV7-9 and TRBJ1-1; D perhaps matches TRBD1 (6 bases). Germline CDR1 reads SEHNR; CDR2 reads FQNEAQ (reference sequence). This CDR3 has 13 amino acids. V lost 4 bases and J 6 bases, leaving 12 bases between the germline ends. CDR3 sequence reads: CASSSQGLAEAFF. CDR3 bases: TGTGCCAGCAGCTCCCAGGGGCTCGCTGAAGCTTTCTTT. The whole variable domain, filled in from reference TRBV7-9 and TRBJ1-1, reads DTGVSQNPRHKITKRGQNVTFRCDPISEHNRLYWYRQTLGQGPEFLTYFQNEAQLEKSRLLSDRFSAERPKGSFSTLEIQRTEQGDSAMYLCASSSQGLAEAFFGQGTRLTVV.

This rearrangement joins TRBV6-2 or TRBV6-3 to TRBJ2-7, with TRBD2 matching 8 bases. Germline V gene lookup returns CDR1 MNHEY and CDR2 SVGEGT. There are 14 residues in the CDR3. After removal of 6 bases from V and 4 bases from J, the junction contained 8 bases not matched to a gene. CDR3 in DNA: TGTGCCAGCAGACCTTCGGGGGGGGCTTACGAGCAGTACTTC. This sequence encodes CASRPSGGAYEQYF.

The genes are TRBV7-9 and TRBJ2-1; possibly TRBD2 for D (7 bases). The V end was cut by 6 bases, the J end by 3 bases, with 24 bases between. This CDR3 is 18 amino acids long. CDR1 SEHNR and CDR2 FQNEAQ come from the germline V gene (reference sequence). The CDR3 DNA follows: TGTGCCAGCAGACCAATTGAGTTGGCGGGGGCCCTCTACAATGAGCAGTTCTTC. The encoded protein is CASRPIELAGALYNEQFF.

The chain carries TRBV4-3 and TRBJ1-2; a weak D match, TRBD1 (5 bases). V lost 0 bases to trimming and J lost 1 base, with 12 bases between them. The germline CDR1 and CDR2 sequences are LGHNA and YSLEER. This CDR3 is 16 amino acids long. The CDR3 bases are TGCGCCAGCAGCCAAGATGCAGGGCAGGTTAACTATGGCTACACCTTC. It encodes CASSQDAGQVNYGYTF.

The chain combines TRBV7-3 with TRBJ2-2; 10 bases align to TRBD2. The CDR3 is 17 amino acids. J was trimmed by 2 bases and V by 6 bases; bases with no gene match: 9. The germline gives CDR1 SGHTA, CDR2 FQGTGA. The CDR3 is CASSRRASGGNTGELFF. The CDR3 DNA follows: TGTGCCAGCAGTCGGAGGGCTAGCGGGGGAAACACCGGGGAGCTGTTTTTT.

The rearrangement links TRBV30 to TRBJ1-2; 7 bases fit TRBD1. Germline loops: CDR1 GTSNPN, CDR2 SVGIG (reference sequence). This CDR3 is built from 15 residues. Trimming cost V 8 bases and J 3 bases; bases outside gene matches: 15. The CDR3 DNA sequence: TGTGCCGGCACCCTCGGGACAGAGTCCTACTATGGCTACACCTTC. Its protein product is CAGTLGTESYYGYTF.

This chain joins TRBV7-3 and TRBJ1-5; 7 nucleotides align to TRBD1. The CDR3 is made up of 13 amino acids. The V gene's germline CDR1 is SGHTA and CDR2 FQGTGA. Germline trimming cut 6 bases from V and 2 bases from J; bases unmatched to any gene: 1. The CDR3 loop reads CASSTGGNQPQHF. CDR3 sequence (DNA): TGTGCCAGCAGTACAGGGGGCAATCAGCCCCAGCATTTT.

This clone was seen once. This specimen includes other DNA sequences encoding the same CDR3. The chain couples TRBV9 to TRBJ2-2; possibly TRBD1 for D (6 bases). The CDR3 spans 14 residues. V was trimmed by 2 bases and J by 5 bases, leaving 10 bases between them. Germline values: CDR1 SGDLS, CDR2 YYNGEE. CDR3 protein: CASSVGGGTGELFF. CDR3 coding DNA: TGTGCCAGCAGCGTTGGGGGCGGGACCGGGGAGCTGTTTTTT. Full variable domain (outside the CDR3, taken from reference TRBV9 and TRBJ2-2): DSGVTQTPKHLITATGQRVTLRCSPRSGDLSVYWYQQSLDQGLQFLIQYYNGEERAKGNILERFSAQQFPDLHSELNLSSLELGDSALYFCASSVGGGTGELFFGEGSRLTVL.

CDR3 loop: CASPRGGRAGEQYF. Written as DNA, the CDR3 is TGTGCCAGCCCCAGAGGGGGGAGAGCGGGGGAGCAGTACTTC. V is TRBV3-1 (or the pseudogene TRBV3-2) and J is TRBJ2-7, with a weak D call TRBD2 (7 bases). The CDR3 is 14 residues long. CDR1 is LGHDT, CDR2 YNNKEL, per germline (reference sequence). V was pared by 8 bases and J by 7 bases, with 21 bases between.

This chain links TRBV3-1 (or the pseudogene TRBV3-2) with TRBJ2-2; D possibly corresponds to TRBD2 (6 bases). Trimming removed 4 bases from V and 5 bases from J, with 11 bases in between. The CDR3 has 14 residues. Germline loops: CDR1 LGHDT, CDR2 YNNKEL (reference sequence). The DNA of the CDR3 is TGTGCCAGCAGCCCCGGGACTCGGACCGGGGAGCTGTTTTTT. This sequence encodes CASSPGTRTGELFF.

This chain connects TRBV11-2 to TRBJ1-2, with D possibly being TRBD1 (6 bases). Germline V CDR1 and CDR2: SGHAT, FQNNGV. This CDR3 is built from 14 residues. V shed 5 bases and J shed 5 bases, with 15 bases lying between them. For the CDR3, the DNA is TGTGCCAGCAGCCAGGACAGAGACTTTTATGGCTACACCTTC. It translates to CASSQDRDFYGYTF.

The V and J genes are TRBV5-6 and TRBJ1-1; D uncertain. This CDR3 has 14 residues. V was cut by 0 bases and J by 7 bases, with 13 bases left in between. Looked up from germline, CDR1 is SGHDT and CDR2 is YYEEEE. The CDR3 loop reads CASSLGVISSEAFF. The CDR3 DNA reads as TGTGCCAGCAGCTTGGGTGTAATTAGTAGTGAAGCTTTCTTT.

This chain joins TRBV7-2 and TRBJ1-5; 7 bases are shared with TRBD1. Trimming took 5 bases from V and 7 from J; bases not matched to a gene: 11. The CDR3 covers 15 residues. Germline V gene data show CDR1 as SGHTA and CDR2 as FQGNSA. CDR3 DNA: TGTGCCAGCAGCAACCGACAGGGATGGGGGCAGCCCCAGCATTTT. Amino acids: CASSNRQGWGQPQHF.

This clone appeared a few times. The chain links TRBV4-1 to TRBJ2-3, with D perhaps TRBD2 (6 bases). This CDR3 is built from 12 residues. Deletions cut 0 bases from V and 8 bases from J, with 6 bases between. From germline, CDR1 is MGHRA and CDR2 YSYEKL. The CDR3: CASSQERGTQYF. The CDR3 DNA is TGCGCCAGCAGCCAAGAGCGGGGTACGCAGTATTTT.

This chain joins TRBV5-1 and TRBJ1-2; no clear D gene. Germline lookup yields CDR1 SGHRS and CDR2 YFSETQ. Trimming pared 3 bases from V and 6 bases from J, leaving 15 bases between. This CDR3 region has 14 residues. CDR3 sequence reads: CASSSSSAQDGYTF. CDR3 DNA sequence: TGCGCCAGCAGCTCCTCGTCTGCGCAGGATGGCTACACCTTC.

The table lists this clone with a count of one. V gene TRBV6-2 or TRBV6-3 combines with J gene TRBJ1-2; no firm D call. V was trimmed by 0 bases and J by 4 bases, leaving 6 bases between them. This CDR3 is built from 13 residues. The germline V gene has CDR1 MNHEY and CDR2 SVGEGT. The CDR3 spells CASSYSGGYGYTF. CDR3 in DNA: TGTGCCAGCAGTTACTCGGGAGGCTATGGCTACACCTTC.

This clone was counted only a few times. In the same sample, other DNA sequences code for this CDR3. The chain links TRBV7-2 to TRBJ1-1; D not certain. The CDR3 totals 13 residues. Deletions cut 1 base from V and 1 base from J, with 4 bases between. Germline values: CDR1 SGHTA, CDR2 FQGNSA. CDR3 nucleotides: TGTGCCAGCAGCTTAGTGGCGAACACTGAAGCTTTCTTT. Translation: CASSLVANTEAFF.